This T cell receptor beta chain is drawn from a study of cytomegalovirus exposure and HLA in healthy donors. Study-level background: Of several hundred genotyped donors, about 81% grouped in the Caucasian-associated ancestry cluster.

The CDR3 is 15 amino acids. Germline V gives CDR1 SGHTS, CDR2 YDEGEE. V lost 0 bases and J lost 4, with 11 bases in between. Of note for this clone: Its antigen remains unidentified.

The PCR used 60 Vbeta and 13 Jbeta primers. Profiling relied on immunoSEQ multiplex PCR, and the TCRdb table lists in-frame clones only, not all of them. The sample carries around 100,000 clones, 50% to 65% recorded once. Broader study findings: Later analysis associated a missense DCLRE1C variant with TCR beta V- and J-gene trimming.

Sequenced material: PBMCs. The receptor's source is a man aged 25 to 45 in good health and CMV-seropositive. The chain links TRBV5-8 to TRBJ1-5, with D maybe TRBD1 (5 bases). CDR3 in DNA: TGTGCCAGCAGCTTGGCGGGCGGGGGGAATCAGCCCCAGCATTTT. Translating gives CASSLAGGGNQPQHF.